These 14 T cell receptor beta chains were sequenced from one sample in a study of CD8 T cells in Susac syndrome. When the RNA was reverse transcribed, random hexamers were used with an input of roughly 0.45 to 1 ug. Via MiXCR, TCRdb re-called the immunoSEQ multiplex PCR reads, giving one row per CDR3 protein. The sample includes roughly 180,000 distinct CDR3 sequences, about 95% of them seen just once. Sequenced: CD4+ T cells from PBMCs. The receptor set was obtained from a human donor in good health.

The V call is TRBV12-3 or TRBV12-4, the J call TRBJ2-1, with 8 bases that match TRBD1. Losses at the gene ends were 5 bases for V and 9 bases for J; bases not matched to a gene: 6. The CDR3 covers 13 residues. The CDR3 spells CASSLTGVLEQFF. The CDR3 coding sequence is TGTGCCAGCAGTCTGACAGGGGTTCTTGAGCAGTTCTTC.

This chain connects TRBV12-3 or TRBV12-4 to TRBJ2-7; TRBD2 matches at 11 bases. The V and J ends lost 4 bases and 4 bases, in that order; junction bases with no gene match: 3. CDR3 length: 14 amino acids. The CDR3 bases are TGTGCCAGCAGTTCCGGGACTAGCGGTTACGAGCAGTACTTC. It codes for CASSSGTSGYEQYF.

V gene TRBV30 combines with J gene TRBJ2-7; D remains unclear. The CDR3 is 12 amino acids. V lost 0 bases and J lost 6, with 9 bases in between. Per the germline V gene, CDR1 is GTSNPN and CDR2 is SVGIG (reference sequence). This CDR3 reads CAWSVGAIEQYF. In DNA form, the CDR3 reads TGTGCCTGGAGTGTAGGAGCTATCGAGCAGTACTTC.

The rearrangement links TRBV7-9 to TRBJ2-7; 16 positions agree with TRBD2. The V gene's germline CDR1 is SEHNR and CDR2 FQNEAQ (reference sequence). The J segment lost 5 bases and the V segment lost 5 bases, leaving 6 bases of the junction unmatched. The CDR3 is made up of 16 amino acids. This CDR3 is CASSPGLAGGFHEQYF. In DNA, the CDR3 is TGTGCCAGCAGCCCGGGACTAGCGGGAGGGTTCCACGAGCAGTACTTC.

The J gene is TRBJ2-1, the V gene TRBV5-1; a possible D gene is TRBD1 (6 bases). The CDR3 is 14 residues long. Germline loops: CDR1 SGHRS, CDR2 YFSETQ. V lost 0 bases, J lost 5 bases, and 9 bases lay in between. The CDR3 reads CASSLVGTNNEQFF. The CDR3 region has the DNA TGCGCCAGCAGCTTGGTGGGGACAAACAATGAGCAGTTCTTC.

The chain links TRBV5-6 to TRBJ1-5; D unresolved. CDR1 and CDR2 (germline): SGHDT, YYEEEE. Trimming pared 1 base from V and 7 bases from J, leaving 12 bases between. This CDR3 region has 14 residues. The CDR3 loop reads CASSLFRSGQPQHF. Written as DNA, the CDR3 is TGTGCCAGCAGCTTGTTCCGGAGTGGGCAGCCCCAGCATTTT. The variable domain in full, completed from reference TRBV5-6 and TRBJ1-5, reads DAGVTQSPTHLIKTRGQQVTLRCSPKSGHDTVSWYQQALGQGPQFIFQYYEEEERQRGNFPDRFSGHQFPNYSSELNVNALLLGDSALYLCASSLFRSGQPQHFGDGTRLSIL.

In DNA, the CDR3 is TGTGCCAGCAGTTTGTTCGGCGGAGGGGAGGAGACCCAGTACTTC. Translation gives CASSLFGGGEETQYF. V gene TRBV12-3 or TRBV12-4 combines with J gene TRBJ2-5; possibly TRBD2 for D (6 bases). The V end was cut by 3 bases, the J end by 5 bases, with 16 bases between. The CDR3 length is 15 residues.

In this sample, this clonotype turned up a few times. The chain couples TRBV5-4 to TRBJ2-1; 13 bases are a match to TRBD2. The germline V gene encodes CDR1 SGHNT and CDR2 YYREEE (reference sequence). Unmatched junction bases numbered 0, after V lost 0 bases and J lost 9 bases. The CDR3 length is 14 residues. The CDR3 DNA reads as TGTGCCAGCAGCTTGGGACTAGCGGGAGGTGAGCAGTTCTTC. Its protein is CASSLGLAGGEQFF.

V gene TRBV27 combines with J gene TRBJ1-5; 10 bases agree with TRBD1. Germline-derived CDR1 and CDR2 are MNHEY and SMNVEV (reference sequence). CDR3 length equals 14 residues. V lost 8 bases and J lost 6; bases outside the gene matches: 7. CDR3 region: CASRKTGGVQPQHF. The DNA of the CDR3 is TGTGCCAGCCGAAAGACAGGGGGCGTTCAGCCCCAGCATTTT.

The rearrangement uses TRBV27 and TRBJ2-3, with TRBD1 matching over 8 bases. Trimming cost V 9 bases and J 4 bases; bases outside gene matches: 6. CDR3 size: 13 residues. In germline, CDR1 is MNHEY, CDR2 SMNVEV (reference sequence). CDR3 loop: CASLQQGADTQYF. CDR3 nucleotides: TGTGCCAGTCTACAACAGGGGGCAGATACGCAGTATTTT.

The J gene is TRBJ1-5, the V gene TRBV12-3 or TRBV12-4; no firm D call. CDR3 length: 14 residues. The V gene lost 6 bases and the J gene lost 2 bases, with 11 bases spanning the gap. The DNA for the CDR3 is TGTGCCAGCAGCCTAGGGATTGGCAATCAGCCCCAGCATTTT. Its translation: CASSLGIGNQPQHF.

The table lists this clonotype with a count of one. The V call is TRBV29-1, the J call TRBJ2-7; 7 bases map to TRBD1. Germline V gene lookup returns CDR1 SQVTM and CDR2 ANQGSEA. This CDR3 has 15 amino acids. J was trimmed by 0 bases and V by 3 bases; bases with no gene match: 8. Here the CDR3 reads CSVEYRDSSSYEQYF. The CDR3 DNA reads TGCAGCGTTGAGTACCGGGACAGCAGCTCCTACGAGCAGTACTTC.

The V gene is TRBV11-2, the J gene TRBJ2-7; TRBD1 agrees at 9 bases. Germline CDR1 reads SGHAT; CDR2 reads FQNNGV. This CDR3 contains 15 residues. The ends lost 5 bases at V and 4 bases at J; junction bases unmatched: 9. CDR3 sequence (DNA): TGTGCCAGCAGCGTGGGGACAGGGCTACTGTACGAGCAGTACTTC. It yields the protein CASSVGTGLLYEQYF.

The chain uses TRBV30 and TRBJ2-3; 15 bases are shared with TRBD2. The CDR3 runs 16 residues. With 0 bases clipped from V and 6 bases from J, the junction kept 4 bases outside the gene matches. Germline V lookup: CDR1 GTSNPN, CDR2 SVGIG (reference sequence). CDR3 nucleotides: TGTGCCTGGAGTGTCGGACTAGCGGGAGGGGGGGATACGCAGTATTTT. It yields the protein CAWSVGLAGGGDTQYF. Full variable domain (outside the CDR3, taken from reference TRBV30 and TRBJ2-3): SQTIHQWPATLVQPVGSPLSLECTVEGTSNPNLYWYRQAAGRGLQLLFYSVGIGQISSEVPQNLSASRPQDRQFILSSKKLLLSDSGFYLCAWSVGLAGGGDTQYFGPGTRLTVL.